This T cell receptor (beta chain) was sequenced for a study of cytomegalovirus exposure and HLA in healthy donors. Findings of the study overall: Most TCR beta V segments were productive about 87% or about 30% of the time in an earlier analysis.

Researchers ran the PCR with 60 Vbeta and 13 Jbeta primers. Only in-frame clones appear in the TCRdb table, and some are missing; sequencing was by immunoSEQ multiplex PCR. The top ten clones hold approximately 6.3% of a sample with 90,000 or so clones, around three fifths of them seen once. Comments on this clone: The antigen remains undetermined.

This receptor was obtained from a boy aged 10-17 years in good health and CMV-seropositive. Specimen: PBMCs.

The CDR3 DNA follows: TGTGCCAGCAGTAGCGCAGGGTATTATCAGCCCCAGCATTTT. It specifies CASSSAGYYQPQHF. This sequence joins TRBV6-5 and TRBJ1-5; a possible D gene is TRBD1 (5 bases). The CDR3 consists of 14 residues. Germline V gene sequence: CDR1 MNHEY, CDR2 SVGAGI. The V end was cut by 5 bases, the J end by 5 bases, with 13 bases between.